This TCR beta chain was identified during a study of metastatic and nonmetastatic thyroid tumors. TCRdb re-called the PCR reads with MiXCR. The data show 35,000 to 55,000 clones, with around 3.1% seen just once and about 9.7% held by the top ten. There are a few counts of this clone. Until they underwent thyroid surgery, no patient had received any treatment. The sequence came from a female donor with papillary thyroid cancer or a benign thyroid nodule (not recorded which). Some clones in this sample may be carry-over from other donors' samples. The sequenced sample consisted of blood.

CDR3 residues: CASSGGTFNEQFF. The DNA of the CDR3 is TGTGCCAGCAGCGGAGGGACCTTCAATGAGCAGTTCTTC. The rearrangement links TRBV12-3 or TRBV12-4 to TRBJ2-1, with D perhaps TRBD2 (6 bases). With 6 bases removed from V and 6 bases from J, the gap between germline ends came to 12 bases. CDR3 size: 13 residues.